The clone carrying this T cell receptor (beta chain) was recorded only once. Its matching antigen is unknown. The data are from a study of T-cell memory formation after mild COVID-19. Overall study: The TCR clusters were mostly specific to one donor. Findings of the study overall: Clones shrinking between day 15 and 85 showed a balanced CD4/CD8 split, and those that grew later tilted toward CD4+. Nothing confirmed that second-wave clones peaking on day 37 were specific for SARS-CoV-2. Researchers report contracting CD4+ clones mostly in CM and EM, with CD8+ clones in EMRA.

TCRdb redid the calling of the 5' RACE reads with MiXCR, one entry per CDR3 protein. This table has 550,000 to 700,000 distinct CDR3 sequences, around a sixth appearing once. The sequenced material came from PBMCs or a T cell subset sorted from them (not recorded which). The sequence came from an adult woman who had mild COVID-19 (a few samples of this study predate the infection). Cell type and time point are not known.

The CDR3 DNA sequence: TGCAGCGTTGAAGAGGCTGCTTATGGTCGTGATGAGGGTTTTGGCTACACCTTC. It specifies CSVEEAAYGRDEGFGYTF. V and J are TRBV29-1 and TRBJ1-2; D not certain. The germline V gene encodes CDR1 SQVTM and CDR2 ANQGSEA. Between the trimmed V and J ends, which lost 0 bases and 7 bases, there was a span of 27 bases. The CDR3 length is 18 residues.